The present entry profiles one T cell receptor beta chain with its context. The antigen remains unidentified. From the 5' RACE reads, TCRdb called clonotypes with MiXCR, one entry per CDR3 protein. Here the sample spans some 290,000 distinct CDR3 sequences, 15% to 25% being singletons. The data belong to a study of CD8 T cells in ankylosing spondylitis. General study findings and limits: Disease-linked clones were CD8+ and relatively rare in peripheral blood. Blood from ankylosing spondylitis patients appeared to carry a characteristic eight-variant TCR beta motif.

V lost 3 bases, J lost 2 bases, and 4 bases stayed unmatched. The CDR3 totals 16 residues. Looked up from germline, CDR1 is DFQATT and CDR2 is SNEGSKA (reference sequence). The sequenced sample consisted of blood, either unsorted or a sorted T cell fraction (not recorded which). This chain connects TRBV20-1 to TRBJ2-1; 13 bases fit TRBD2. This receptor was obtained from a male donor with ankylosing spondylitis or in good health (not recorded which). This CDR3 is CSASRTSGGPYNEQFF. The CDR3 bases are TGCAGTGCTAGCCGGACTAGCGGGGGACCCTACAATGAGCAGTTCTTC.